This TCR beta chain was sequenced during a study of T cells in Graves' hyperthyroidism and ophthalmopathy. Study-wide results and limits: Most thyroid-expanded clonotypes above 0.001 were also found in blood.

From RNA transcripts, TCR beta CDR3 regions were amplified. A set of HTBI primers served as the primers for a first-round RT-PCR of the TCR CDR3. TCRdb re-analysed the multiplex PCR reads in MiXCR, keeping a single row per CDR3 protein. The sample holds about 360,000 distinct CDR3 sequences, 19% seen once. Germline CDR1 is KGHDR and CDR2 is SFDVKD. The ends were cut back, 2 bases at V and 7 bases at J, with 14 bases in the middle. CDR3 length equals 14 residues. Each diagnosis drew on symptoms, thyroxine, TRAb, thyroid ultrasound and orbital computed tomography findings. More than 8 ml fresh peripheral blood yielded the PBMCs. This clonotype was observed many times. Its antigen is not known.

This sequence was found in a young woman with Graves' hyperthyroidism. The sequencing input was blood. The rearrangement joins TRBV24-1 to TRBJ2-7; D ambiguous. CDR3 sequence reads: CATSDSSTGPEQYF. CDR3 in DNA: TGTGCCACCAGTGATTCGTCGACGGGTCCGGAGCAGTACTTC.